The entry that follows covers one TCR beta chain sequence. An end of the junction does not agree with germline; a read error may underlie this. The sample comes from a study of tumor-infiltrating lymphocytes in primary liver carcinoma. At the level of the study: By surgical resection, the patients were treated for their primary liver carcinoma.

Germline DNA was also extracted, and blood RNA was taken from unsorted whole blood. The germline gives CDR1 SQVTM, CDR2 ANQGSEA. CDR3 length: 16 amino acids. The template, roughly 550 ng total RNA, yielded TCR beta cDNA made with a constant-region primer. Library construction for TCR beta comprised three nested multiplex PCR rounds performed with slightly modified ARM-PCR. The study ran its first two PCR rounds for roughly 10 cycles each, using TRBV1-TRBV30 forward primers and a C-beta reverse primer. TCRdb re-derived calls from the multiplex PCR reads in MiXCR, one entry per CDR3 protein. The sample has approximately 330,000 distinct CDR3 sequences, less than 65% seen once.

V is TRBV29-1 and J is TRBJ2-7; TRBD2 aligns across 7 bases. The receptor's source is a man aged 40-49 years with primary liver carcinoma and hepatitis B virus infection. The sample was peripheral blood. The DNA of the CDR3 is TGCAACGTTGAAGCCCTTGCCGGGACTAACATCCACGAGCAGTACTTC. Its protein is CNVEALAGTNIHEQYF.